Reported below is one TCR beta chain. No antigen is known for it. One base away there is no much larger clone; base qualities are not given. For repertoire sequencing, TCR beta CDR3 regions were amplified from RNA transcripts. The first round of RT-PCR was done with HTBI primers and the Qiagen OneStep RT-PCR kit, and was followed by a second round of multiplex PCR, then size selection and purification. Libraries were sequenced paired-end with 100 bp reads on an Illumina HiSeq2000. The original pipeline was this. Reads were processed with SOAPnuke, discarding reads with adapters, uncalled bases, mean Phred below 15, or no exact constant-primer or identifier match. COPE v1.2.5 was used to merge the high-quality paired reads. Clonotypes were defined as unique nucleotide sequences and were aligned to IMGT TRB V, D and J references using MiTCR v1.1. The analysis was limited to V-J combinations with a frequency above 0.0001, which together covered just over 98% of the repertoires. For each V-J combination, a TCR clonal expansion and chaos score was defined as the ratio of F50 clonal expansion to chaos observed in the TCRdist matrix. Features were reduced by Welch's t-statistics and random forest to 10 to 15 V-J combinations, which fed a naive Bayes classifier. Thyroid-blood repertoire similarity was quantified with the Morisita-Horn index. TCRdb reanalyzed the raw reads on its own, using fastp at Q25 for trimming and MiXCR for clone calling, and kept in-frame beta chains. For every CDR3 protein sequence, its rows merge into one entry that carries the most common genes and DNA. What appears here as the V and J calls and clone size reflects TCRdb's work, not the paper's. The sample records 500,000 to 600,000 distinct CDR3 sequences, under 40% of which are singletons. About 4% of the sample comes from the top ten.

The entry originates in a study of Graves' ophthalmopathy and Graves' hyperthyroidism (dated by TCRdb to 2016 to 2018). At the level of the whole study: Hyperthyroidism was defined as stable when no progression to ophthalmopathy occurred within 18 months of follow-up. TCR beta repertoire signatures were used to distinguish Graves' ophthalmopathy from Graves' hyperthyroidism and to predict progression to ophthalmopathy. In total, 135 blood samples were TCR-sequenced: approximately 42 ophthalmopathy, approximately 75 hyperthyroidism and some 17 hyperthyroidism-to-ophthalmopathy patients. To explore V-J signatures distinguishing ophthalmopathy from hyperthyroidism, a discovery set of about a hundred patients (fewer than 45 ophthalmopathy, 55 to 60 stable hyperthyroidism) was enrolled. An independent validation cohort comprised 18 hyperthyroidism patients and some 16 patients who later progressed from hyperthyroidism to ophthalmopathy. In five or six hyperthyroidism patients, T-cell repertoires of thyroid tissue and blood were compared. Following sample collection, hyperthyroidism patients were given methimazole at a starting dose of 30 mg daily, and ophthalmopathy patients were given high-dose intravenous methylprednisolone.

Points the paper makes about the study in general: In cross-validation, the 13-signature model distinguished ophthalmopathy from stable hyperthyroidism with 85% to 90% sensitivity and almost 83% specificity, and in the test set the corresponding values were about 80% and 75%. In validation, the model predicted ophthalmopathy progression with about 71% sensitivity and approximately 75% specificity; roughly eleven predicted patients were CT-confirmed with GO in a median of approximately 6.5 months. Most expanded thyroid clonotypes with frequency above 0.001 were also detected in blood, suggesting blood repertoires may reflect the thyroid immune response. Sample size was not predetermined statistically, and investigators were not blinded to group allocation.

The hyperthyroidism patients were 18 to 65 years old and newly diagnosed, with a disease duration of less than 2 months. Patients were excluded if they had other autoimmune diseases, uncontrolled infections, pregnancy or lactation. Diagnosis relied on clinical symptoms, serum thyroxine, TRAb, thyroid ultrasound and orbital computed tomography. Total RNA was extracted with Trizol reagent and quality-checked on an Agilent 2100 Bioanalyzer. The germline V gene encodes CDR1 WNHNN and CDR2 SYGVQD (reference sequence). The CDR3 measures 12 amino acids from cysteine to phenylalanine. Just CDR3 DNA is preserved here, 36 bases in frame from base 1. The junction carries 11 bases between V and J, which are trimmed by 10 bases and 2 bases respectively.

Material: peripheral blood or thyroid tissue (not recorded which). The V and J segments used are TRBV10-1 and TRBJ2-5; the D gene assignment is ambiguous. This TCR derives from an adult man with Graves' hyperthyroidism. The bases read TGCGCCATCCCCGGGCAGCAAGAGACCCAGTACTTC. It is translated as CAIPGQQETQYF.